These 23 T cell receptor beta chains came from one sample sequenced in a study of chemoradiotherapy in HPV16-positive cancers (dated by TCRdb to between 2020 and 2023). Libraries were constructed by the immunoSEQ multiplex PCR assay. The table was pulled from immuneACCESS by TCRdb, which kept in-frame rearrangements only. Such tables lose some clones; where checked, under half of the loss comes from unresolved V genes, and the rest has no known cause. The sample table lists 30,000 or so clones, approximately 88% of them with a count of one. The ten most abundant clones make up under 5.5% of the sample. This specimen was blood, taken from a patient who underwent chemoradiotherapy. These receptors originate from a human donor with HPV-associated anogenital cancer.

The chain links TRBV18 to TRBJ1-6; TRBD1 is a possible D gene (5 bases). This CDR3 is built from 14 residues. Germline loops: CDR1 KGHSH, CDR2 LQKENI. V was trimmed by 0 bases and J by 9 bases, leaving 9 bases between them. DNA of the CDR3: TGTGCCAGCTCACCACCGGGGGGTGCTTCACCCCTCCACTTT. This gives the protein CASSPPGGASPLHF. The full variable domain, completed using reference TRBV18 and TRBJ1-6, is NAGVMQNPRHLVRRRGQEARLRCSPMKGHSHVYWYRQLPEEGLKFMVYLQKENIIDESGMPKERFSAEFPKEGPSILRIQQVVRGDSAAYFCASSPPGGASPLHFGNGTRLTVT.

The CDR3 here is CASSWGGQIEETQYF. CDR3 coding DNA: TGTGCCAGCAGCTGGGGGGGACAGATAGAAGAGACCCAGTACTTC. The V gene is TRBV7-2, the J gene TRBJ2-5; the D gene could be TRBD1 or TRBD2 (7 bases each). V gave up 4 bases and J gave up 3 bases, with 15 bases separating them. Per germline, CDR1 SGHTA and CDR2 FQGNSA. The CDR3 contains 15 residues.

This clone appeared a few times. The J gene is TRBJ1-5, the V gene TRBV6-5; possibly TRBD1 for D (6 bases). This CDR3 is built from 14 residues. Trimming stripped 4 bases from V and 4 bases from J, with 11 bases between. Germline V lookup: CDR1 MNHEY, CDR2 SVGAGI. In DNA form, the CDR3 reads TGTGCCAGCAGTTCGCAGGGGTTGAATCAGCCCCAGCATTTT. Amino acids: CASSSQGLNQPQHF.

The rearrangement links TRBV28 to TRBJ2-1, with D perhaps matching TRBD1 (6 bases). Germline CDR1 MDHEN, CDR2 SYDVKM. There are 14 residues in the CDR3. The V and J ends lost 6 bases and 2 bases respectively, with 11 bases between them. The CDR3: CASRLPGAYNEQFF. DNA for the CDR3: TGTGCCAGCAGGCTCCCAGGGGCCTACAATGAGCAGTTCTTC.

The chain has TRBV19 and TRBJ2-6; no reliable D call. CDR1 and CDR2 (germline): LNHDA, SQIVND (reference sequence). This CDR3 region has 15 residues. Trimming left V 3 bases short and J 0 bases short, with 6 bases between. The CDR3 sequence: CASSIDSSGANVLTF. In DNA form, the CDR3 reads TGTGCCAGTAGTATCGATAGCTCTGGGGCCAACGTCCTGACTTTC.

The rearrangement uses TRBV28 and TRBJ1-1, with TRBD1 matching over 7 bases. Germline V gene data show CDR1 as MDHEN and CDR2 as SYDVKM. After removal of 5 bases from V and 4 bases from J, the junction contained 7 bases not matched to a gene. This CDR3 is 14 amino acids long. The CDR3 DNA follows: TGTGCCAGCAGTCCAGGATACAGGGGCACTGAAGCTTTCTTT. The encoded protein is CASSPGYRGTEAFF.

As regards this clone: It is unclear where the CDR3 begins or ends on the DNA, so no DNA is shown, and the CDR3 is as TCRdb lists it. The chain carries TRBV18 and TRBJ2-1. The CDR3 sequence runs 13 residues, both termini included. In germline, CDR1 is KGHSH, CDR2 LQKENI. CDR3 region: CASSFGAGNEQFF.

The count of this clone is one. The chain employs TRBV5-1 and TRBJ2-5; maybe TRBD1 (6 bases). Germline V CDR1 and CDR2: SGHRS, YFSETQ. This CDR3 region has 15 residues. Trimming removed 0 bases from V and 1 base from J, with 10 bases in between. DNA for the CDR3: TGCGCCAGCAGCTTGGAGGGACAAATCCAAGAGACCCAGTACTTC. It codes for CASSLEGQIQETQYF.

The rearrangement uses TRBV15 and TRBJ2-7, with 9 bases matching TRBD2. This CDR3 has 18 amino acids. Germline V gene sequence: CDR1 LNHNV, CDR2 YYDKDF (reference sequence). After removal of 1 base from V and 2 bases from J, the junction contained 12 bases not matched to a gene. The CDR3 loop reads CATSRGSGLAGRAYEQYF. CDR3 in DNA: TGTGCCACCAGCAGAGGTTCGGGGCTAGCGGGACGAGCCTACGAGCAGTACTTC.

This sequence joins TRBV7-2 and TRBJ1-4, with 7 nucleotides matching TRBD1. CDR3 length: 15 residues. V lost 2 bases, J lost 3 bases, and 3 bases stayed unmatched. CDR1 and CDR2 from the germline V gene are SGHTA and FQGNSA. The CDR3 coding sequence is TGTGCCAGCAGCTTAATCAGGGGGTCTAATGAAAAACTGTTTTTT. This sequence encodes CASSLIRGSNEKLFF.

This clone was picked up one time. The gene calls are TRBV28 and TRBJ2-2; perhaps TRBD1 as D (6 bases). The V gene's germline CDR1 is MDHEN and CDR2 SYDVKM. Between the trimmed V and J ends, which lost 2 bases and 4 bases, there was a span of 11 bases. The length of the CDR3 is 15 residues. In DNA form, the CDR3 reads TGTGCCAGCAGTTTAGGGGGCGCGGGCACCGGGGAGCTGTTTTTT. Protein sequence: CASSLGGAGTGELFF.

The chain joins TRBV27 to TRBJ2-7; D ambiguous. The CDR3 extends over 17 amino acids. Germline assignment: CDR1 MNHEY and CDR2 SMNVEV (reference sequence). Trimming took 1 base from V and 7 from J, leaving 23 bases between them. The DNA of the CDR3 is TGTGCCAGCAGTTTATATCCGACCCCTTCCCCTAAGTGGGAGCAGTACTTC. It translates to CASSLYPTPSPKWEQYF.

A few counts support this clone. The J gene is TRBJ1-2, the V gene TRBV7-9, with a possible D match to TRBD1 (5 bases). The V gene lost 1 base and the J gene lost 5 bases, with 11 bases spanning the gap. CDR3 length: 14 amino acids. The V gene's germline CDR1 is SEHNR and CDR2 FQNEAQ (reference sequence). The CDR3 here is CASSLGKGLYGYTF. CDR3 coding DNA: TGTGCCAGCAGCTTAGGAAAGGGGTTATATGGCTACACCTTC.

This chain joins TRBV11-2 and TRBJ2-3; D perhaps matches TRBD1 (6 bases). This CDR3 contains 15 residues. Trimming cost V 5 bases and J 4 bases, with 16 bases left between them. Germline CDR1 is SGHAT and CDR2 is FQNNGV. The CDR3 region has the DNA TGTGCCAGCAGCAGTTTAATACAGGGCGCAGATACGCAGTATTTT. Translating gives CASSSLIQGADTQYF.

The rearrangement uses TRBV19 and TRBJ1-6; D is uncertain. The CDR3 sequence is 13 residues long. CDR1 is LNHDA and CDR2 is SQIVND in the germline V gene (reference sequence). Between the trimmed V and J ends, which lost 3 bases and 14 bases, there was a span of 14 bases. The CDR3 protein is CASSIEQMGTLHF. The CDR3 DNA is TGTGCCAGTAGTATCGAACAAATGGGGACCCTCCACTTT.

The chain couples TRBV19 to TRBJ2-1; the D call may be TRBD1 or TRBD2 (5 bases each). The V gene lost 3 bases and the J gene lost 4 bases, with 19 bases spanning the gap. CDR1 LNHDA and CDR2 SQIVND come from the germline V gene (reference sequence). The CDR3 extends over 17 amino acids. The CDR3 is CASSMGSRTGRYNEQFF. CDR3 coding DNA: TGTGCCAGTAGTATGGGGAGTAGAACGGGGCGATACAATGAGCAGTTCTTC.

The CDR3 spells CASSSRWGSYEQYF. DNA of the CDR3: TGTGCCAGCAGCTCCCGTTGGGGGTCCTACGAGCAGTACTTC. The V call is TRBV7-2, the J call TRBJ2-7; D is perhaps TRBD1 or TRBD2 (5 bases each). V lost 4 bases and J 1 base, leaving 11 bases between the germline ends. The CDR3 loop spans 14 amino acids. CDR1 is SGHTA, CDR2 FQGNSA, per germline.

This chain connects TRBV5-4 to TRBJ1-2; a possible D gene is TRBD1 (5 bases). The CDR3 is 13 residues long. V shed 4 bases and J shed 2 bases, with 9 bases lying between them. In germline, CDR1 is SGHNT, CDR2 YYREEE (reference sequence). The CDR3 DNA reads TGTGCCAGCAGCCTGGACACAAACTATGGCTACACCTTC. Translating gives CASSLDTNYGYTF.

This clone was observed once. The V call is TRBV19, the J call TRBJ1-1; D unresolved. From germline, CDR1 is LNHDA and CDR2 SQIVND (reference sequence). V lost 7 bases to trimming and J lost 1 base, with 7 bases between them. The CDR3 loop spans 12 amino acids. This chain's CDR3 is CASISGNTEAFF. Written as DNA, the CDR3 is TGTGCCAGTATTTCGGGGAACACTGAAGCTTTCTTT.

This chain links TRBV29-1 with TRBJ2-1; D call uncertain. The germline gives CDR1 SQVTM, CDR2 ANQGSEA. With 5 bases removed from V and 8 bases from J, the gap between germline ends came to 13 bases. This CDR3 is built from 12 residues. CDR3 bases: TGCAGCGTTACCGACGGCGCCTATGAGCAGTTCTTC. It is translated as CSVTDGAYEQFF.

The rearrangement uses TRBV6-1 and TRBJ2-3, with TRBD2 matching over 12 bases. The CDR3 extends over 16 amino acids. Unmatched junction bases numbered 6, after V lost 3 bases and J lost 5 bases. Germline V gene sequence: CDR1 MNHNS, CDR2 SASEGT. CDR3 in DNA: TGTGCCAGCAGTGATGGACTAGCGGGATTTATAGATACGCAGTATTTT. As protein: CASSDGLAGFIDTQYF.

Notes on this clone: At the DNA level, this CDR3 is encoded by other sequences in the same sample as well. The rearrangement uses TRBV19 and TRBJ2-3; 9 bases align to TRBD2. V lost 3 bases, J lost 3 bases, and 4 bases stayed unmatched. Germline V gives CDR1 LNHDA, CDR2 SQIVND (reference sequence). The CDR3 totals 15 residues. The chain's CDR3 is CASSISGGPTDTQYF. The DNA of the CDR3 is TGTGCCAGTAGTATTAGCGGGGGCCCGACAGATACGCAGTATTTT.

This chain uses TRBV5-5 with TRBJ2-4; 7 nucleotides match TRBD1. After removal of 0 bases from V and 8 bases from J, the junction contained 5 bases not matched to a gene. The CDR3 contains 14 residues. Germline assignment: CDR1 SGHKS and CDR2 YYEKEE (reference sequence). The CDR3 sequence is CASSLVNRGDIQYF. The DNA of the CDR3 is TGTGCCAGCAGCTTGGTTAACAGGGGAGACATTCAGTACTTC.